Given below is one T cell receptor beta chain in context. Its antigen is undetermined. The data derive from a study of CXCR3-negative and CXCR3-positive naive CD8 T cells. Germline V gene data show CDR1 as MNHEY and CDR2 as SVGAGI. This CDR3 has 15 residues. Findings of the study overall: TCR strength was inferred from TRB CDR3 properties, while surface CD5 was comparable between naive subsets. Against CXCR3-negative naive cells, CXCR3-positive naive cells showed more hydrophobic TRB CDR3s.

Preparation of TRB cDNA libraries relied on 5' RACE carrying UMI labels. No DNA is given; TCRdb re-called the 5' RACE reads and lists each CDR3 protein once. The table counts 130,000 to 150,000 distinct CDR3 sequences; approximately 0.28% lies in the top ten. The source material was naive CXCR3+ CD8+ T cells from blood. The subset here: CD45RO-CCR7+CD27+CD95- naive CD8+ T cells expressing CXCR3 (TNR3+). The clonotype comes from a human donor in good health. Some clones in this sample may be carry-over from other donors' samples. V and J are TRBV6-5 and TRBJ2-2; TCRdb returns TRBD1, unconfirmable since there is no DNA. The CDR3 protein is CASSYGDTYTGELFF.